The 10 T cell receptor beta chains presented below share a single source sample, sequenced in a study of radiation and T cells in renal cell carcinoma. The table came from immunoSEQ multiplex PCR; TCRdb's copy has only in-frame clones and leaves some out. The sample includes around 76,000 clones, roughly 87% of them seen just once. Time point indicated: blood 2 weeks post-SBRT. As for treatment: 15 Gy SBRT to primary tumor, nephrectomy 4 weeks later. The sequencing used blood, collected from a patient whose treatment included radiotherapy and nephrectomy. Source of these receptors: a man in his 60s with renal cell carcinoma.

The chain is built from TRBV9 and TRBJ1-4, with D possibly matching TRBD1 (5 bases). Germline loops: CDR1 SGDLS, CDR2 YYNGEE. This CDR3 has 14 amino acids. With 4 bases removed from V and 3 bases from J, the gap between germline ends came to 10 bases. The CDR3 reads CASSSVGPNEKLFF. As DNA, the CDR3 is TGTGCCAGCAGCTCTGTGGGGCCTAATGAAAAACTGTTTTTT.

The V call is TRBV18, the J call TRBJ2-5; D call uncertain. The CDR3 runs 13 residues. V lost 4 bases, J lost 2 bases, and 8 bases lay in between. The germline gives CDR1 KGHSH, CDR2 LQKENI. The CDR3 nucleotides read TGTGCCAGCTCACTGAGAGCGCAAGAGACCCAGTACTTC. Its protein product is CASSLRAQETQYF.

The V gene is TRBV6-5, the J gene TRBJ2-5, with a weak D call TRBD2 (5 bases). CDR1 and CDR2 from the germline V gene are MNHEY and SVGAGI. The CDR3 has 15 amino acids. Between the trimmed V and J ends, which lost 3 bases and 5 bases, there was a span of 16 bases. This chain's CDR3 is CASSYPAEEGETQYF. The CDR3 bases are TGTGCCAGCAGTTATCCCGCCGAAGAGGGTGAGACCCAGTACTTC.

CDR3 amino acids: CASSLVGDRVRNEQFF. Here the CDR3 DNA reads TGCGCCAGCAGCTTGGTAGGGGACAGGGTACGAAATGAGCAGTTCTTC. The rearrangement links TRBV5-1 to TRBJ2-1, with 9 nucleotides matching TRBD1. The CDR3 consists of 16 residues. Losses at the gene ends were 0 bases for V and 7 bases for J; bases not matched to a gene: 8. Looked up from germline, CDR1 is SGHRS and CDR2 is YFSETQ. The complete variable domain, with remaining parts taken from reference TRBV5-1 and TRBJ2-1, reads KAGVTQTPRYLIKTRGQQVTLSCSPISGHRSVSWYQQTPGQGLQFLFEYFSETQRNKGNFPGRFSGRQFSNSRSEMNVSTLELGDSALYLCASSLVGDRVRNEQFFGPGTRLTVL.

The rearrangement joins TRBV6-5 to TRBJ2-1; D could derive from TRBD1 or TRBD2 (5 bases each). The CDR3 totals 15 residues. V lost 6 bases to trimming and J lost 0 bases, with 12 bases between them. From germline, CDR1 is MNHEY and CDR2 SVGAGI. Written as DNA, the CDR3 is TGTGCCAGCAGGAGGGGCTTACACTCCTACAATGAGCAGTTCTTC. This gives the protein CASRRGLHSYNEQFF.

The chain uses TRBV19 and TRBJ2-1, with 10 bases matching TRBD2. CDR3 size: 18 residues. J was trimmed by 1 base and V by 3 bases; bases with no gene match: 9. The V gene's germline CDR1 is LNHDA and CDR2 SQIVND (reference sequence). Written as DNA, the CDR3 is TGTGCCAGTAGTATCGGGTCTAGCGGGAGCCGGTCCTACAATGAGCAGTTCTTC. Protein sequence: CASSIGSSGSRSYNEQFF.

CDR3 nucleotides: TGTGCCATCATGCGGGCCGCCTCATACGAGCAGTACTTC. Its translation: CAIMRAASYEQYF. The rearrangement uses TRBV10-3 and TRBJ2-7; a weak D match, TRBD2 (5 bases). This CDR3 has 13 residues. The germline CDR1 and CDR2 sequences are ENHRY and SYGVKD. V gave up 7 bases and J gave up 4 bases, with 14 bases separating them.

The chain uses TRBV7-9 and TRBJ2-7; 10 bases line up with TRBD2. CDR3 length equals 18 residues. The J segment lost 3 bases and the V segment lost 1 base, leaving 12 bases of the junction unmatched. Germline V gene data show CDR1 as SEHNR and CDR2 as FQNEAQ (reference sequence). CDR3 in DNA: TGTGCCAGCAGCTTAGGGCTAGCGGGAGCGTCCCCCCTCTACGAGCAGTACTTC. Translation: CASSLGLAGASPLYEQYF. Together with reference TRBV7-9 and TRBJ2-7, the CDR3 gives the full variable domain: DTGVSQNPRHKITKRGQNVTFRCDPISEHNRLYWYRQTLGQGPEFLTYFQNEAQLEKSRLLSDRFSAERPKGSFSTLEIQRTEQGDSAMYLCASSLGLAGASPLYEQYFGPGTRLTVT.

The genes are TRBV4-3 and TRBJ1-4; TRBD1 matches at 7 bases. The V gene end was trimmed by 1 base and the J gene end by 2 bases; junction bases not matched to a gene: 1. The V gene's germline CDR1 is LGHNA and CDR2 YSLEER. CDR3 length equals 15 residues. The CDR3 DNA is TGCGCCAGCAGCCAAGCGACAGGGACTAATGAAAAACTGTTTTTT. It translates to CASSQATGTNEKLFF.

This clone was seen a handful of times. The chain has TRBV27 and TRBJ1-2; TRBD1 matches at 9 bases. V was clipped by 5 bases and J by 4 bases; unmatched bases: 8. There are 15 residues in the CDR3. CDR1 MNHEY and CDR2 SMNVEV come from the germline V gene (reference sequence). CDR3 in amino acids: CASSRTGGPGYGYTF. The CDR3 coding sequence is TGTGCCAGCAGTCGTACAGGGGGCCCGGGCTATGGCTACACCTTC.